What follows describes a single TCR beta chain. Treatment described: about 20 received Ad26.COV2.S at low or high dose, single or two shots; 5 received placebo; per-sample allocation not given. Sample collection was performed on day 63 after the first vaccine or placebo injection. Sequenced by immunoSEQ multiplex PCR; TCRdb stores in-frame clones only, minus some. Of about 440,000 clones listed, 90% were seen once; the top ten hold under 4.5%. The data stem from a study of Ad26.COV2.S vaccination and SARS-CoV-2 variants. The CDR3 contains 15 residues. V was pared by 0 bases and J by 0 bases, with 9 bases between. Germline CDR1 and CDR2: GTSNPN and SVGIG (reference sequence).

V and J are TRBV30 and TRBJ1-3; D gene uncertain. The sequence came from a person aged 18-65 years who received the Ad26.COV2.S COVID-19 vaccine or a placebo. Sequences were derived from peripheral blood, sampled in a trial of Ad26.COV2.S vaccine versus placebo. The CDR3 bases are TGTGCCTGGAGTGTACGGGCAAGCTCTGGAAACACCATATATTTT. This encodes CAWSVRASSGNTIYF.